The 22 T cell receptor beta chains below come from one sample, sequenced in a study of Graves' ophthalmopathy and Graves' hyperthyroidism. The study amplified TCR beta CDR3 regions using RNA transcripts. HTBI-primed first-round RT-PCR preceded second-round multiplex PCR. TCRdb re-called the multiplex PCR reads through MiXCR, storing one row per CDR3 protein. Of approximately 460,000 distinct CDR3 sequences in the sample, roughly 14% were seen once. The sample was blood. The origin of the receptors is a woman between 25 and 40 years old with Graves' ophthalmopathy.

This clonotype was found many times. Written as DNA, the CDR3 is TGTGCCAGCAGTCCCCTAGAGGGGGAAGGTGGCCAGCCCCAGCATTTT. As protein: CASSPLEGEGGQPQHF. This sequence joins TRBV6-5 and TRBJ1-5; tentatively, D is TRBD1 (6 bases). CDR1 is MNHEY, CDR2 SVGAGI, per germline. The length of the CDR3 is 16 residues. V gave up 5 bases and J gave up 7 bases, with 21 bases separating them.

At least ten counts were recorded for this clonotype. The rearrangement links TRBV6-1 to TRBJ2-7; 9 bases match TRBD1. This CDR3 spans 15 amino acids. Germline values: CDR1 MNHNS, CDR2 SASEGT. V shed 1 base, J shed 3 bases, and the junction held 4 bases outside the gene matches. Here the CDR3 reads CASSEGTGALYEQYF. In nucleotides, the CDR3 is TGTGCCAGCAGTGAAGGGACAGGGGCCCTCTACGAGCAGTACTTC.

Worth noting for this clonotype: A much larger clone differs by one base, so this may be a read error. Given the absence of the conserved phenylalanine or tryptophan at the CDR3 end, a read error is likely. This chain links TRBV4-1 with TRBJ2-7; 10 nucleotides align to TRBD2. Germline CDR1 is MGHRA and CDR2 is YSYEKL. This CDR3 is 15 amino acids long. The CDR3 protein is CASSQVGTSDYEQYL. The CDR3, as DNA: TGCGCCAGCAGTCAAGTCGGGACTAGCGACTACGAGCAGTACCTC.

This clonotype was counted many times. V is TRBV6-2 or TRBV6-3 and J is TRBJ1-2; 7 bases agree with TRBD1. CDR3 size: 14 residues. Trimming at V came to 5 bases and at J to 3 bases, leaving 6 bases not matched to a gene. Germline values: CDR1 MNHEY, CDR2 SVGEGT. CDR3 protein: CASSHGTEHYGYTF. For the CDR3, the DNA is TGTGCCAGCAGTCACGGGACAGAACACTATGGCTACACCTTC.

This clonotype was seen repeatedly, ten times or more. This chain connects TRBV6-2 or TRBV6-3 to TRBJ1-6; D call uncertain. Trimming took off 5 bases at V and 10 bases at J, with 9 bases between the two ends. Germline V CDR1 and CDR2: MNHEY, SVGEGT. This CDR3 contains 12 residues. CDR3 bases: TGTGCCAGCAGTCCCGCCGCATCACCCCTCCACTTT. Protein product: CASSPAASPLHF.

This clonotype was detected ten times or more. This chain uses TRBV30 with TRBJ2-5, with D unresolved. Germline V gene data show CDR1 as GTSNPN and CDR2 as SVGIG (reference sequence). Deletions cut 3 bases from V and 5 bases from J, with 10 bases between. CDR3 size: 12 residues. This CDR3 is CAWSLNGETQYF. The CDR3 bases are TGTGCCTGGAGCCTAAACGGGGAGACCCAGTACTTC.

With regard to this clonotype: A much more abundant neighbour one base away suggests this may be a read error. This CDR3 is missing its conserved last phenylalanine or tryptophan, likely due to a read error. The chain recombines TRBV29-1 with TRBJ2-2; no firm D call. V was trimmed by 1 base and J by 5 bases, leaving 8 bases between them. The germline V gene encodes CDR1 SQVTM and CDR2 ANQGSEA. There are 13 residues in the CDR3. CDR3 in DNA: TGCAGCGTTGAAGCCCGGGCAACCGGGGAGCTGTTTGTT. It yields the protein CSVEARATGELFV.

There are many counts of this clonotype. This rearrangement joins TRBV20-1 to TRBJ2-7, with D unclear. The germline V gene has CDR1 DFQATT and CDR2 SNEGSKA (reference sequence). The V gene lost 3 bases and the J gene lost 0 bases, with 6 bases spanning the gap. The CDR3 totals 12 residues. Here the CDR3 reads CSASLSSYEQYF. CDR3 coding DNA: TGCAGTGCTAGTTTAAGCTCCTACGAGCAGTACTTC.

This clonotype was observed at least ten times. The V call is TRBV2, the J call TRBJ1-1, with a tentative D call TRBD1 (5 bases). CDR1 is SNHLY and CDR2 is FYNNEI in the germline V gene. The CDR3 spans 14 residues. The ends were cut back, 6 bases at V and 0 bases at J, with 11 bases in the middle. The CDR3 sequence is CASRGRLLNTEAFF. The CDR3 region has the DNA TGTGCCAGCAGGGGGCGGCTACTGAACACTGAAGCTTTCTTT. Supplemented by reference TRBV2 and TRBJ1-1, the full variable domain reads EPEVTQTPSHQVTQMGQEVILRCVPISNHLYFYWYRQILGQKVEFLVSFYNNEISEKSEIFDDQFSVERPDGSNFTLKIRSTKLEDSAMYFCASRGRLLNTEAFFGQGTRLTVV.

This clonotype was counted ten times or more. As DNA, the CDR3 is TGTGCCAGCAGTTTAGGAGGACTAGCGGCACAAGAGACCCAGTACTTC. Its translation is CASSLGGLAAQETQYF. The gene calls are TRBV12-3 or TRBV12-4 and TRBJ2-5; 10 nucleotides align to TRBD2. This CDR3 has 16 amino acids. V was pared by 1 base and J by 2 bases, with 4 bases of the junction left unmatched.

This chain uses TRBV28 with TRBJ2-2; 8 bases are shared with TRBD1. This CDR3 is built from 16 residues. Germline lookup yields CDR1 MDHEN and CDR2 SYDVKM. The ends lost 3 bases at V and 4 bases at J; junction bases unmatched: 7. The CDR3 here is CASSFLRGRGTGELFF. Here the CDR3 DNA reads TGTGCCAGCAGTTTCCTCAGGGGGCGCGGCACCGGGGAGCTGTTTTTT.

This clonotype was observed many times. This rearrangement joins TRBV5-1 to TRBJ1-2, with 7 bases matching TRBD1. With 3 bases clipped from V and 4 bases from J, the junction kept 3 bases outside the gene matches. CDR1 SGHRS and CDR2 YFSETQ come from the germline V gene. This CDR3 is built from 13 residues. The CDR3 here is CASSSGQAYGYTF. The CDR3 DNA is TGCGCCAGCAGCTCTGGACAGGCCTATGGCTACACCTTC.

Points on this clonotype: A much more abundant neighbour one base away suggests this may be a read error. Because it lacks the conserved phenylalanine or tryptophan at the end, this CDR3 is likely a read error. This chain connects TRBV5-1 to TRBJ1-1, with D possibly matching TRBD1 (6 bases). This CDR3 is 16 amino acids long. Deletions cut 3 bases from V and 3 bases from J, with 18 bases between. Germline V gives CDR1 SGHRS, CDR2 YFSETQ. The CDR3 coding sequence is TGCGCCAGCAGCTCCCTAATCCGGGGGGCGGACACTGAAGCTTTCTAT. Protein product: CASSSLIRGADTEAFY.

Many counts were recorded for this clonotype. The CDR3 nucleotides are TGTGCCAGCAGTTACTCCGCCGGGACAGTTGGGGAGACCCAGTACTTC. Its protein product is CASSYSAGTVGETQYF. The chain employs TRBV6-5 and TRBJ2-5, with 7 bases fitting TRBD1. The length of the CDR3 is 16 residues. Germline assignment: CDR1 MNHEY and CDR2 SVGAGI. J was trimmed by 5 bases and V by 0 bases; bases with no gene match: 9.

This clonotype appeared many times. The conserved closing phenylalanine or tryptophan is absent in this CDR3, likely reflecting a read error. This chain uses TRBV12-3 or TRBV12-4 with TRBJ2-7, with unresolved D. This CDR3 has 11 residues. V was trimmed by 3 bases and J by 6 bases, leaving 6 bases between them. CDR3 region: CASSFSSEQYL. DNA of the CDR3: TGTGCCAGCAGTTTTAGTTCCGAGCAGTACCTC.

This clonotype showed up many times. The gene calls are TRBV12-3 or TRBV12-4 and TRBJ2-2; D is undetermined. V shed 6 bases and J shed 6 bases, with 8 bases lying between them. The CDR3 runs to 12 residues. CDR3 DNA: TGTGCCAGCAGCCGACACCCCGGGGAGCTGTTTTTT. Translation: CASSRHPGELFF.

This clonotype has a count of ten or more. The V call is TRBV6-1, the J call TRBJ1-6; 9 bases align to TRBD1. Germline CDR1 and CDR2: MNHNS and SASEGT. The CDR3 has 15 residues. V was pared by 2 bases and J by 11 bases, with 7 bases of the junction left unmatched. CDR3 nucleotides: TGTGCCAGCAGTGAAAGGGGACAGGGTGGTCCACCCCTCCACTTT. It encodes CASSERGQGGPPLHF.

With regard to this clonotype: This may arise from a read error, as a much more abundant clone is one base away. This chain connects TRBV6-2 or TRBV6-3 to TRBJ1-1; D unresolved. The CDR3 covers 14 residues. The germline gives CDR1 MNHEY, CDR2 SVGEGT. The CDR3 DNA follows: TGTGCCGGCAGTTACATGCGGAGAAACACTGAAGCTTTCTTT. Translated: CAGSYMRRNTEAFF.

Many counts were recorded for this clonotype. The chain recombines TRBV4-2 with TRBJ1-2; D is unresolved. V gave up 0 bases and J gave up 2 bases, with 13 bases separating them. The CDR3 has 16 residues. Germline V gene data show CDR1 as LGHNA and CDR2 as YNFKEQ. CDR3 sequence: CASSQEVRNSNYGYTF. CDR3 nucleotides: TGTGCCAGCAGCCAAGAAGTTAGGAACAGCAACTATGGCTACACCTTC.

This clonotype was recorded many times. Here the CDR3 DNA reads TGTGCCAGCAGTTCTACTTGGATCTATGGCTACACCTTC. Its protein product is CASSSTWIYGYTF. V and J are TRBV28 and TRBJ1-2; D is uncertain. Germline V gives CDR1 MDHEN, CDR2 SYDVKM. V was cut by 4 bases and J by 4 bases, with 10 bases left in between. The CDR3 is 13 amino acids.

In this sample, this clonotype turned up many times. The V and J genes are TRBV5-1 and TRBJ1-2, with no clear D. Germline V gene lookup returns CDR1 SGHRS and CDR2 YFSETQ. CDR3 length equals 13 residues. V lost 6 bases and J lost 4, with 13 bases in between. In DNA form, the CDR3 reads TGCGCCAGCAAGGGATCCCACCCCTATGGCTACACCTTC. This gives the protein CASKGSHPYGYTF.

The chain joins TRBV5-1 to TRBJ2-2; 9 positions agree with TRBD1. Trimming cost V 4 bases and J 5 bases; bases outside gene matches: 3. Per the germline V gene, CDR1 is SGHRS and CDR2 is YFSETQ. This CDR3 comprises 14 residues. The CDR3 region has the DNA TGCGCCAGCAGCAACGGACAGGGGACCGGGGAGCTGTTTTTT. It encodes CASSNGQGTGELFF.